This T cell receptor beta chain was identified in a study of blood T cell repertoires in COVID-19. Living in about two dozen US areas, the participants were between roughly 18 and 90 years of age. Donors of Cohort 3 who recovered were those that had two negative PCRs, clearance, or symptom resolution. This CDR3 is built from 14 residues. The germline V gene has CDR1 MNHNS and CDR2 SASEGT. The V end was cut by 0 bases, the J end by 1 base, with 6 bases between. This table comes from immunoSEQ multiplex PCR, and its TCRdb copy is limited to in-frame clones, with some not included. Of about 280,000 clones in the sample, roughly 87% were seen once.

Sequencing was done on a sample of PBMCs or T cells enriched from blood (not recorded which). This chain uses TRBV6-1 with TRBJ1-1, with unresolved D. The sequence came from a woman aged 40 to 50 who had recovered from COVID-19. The DNA of the CDR3 is TGTGCCAGCAGTGAAGCAAGAGGGAACACTGAAGCTTTCTTT. Protein product: CASSEARGNTEAFF.